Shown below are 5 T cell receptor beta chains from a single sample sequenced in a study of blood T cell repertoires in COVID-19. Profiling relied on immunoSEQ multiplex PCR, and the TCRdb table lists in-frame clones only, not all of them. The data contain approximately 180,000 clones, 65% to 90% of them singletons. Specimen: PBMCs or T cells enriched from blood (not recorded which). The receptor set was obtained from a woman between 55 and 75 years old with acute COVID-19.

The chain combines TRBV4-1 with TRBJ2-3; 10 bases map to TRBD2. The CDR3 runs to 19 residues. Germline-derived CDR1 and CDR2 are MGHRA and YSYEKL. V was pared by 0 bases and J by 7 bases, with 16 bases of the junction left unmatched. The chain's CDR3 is CASSQDRGSGGAWTHTQYF. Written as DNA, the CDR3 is TGCGCCAGCAGCCAAGATCGGGGGAGCGGGGGGGCCTGGACGCATACGCAGTATTTT.

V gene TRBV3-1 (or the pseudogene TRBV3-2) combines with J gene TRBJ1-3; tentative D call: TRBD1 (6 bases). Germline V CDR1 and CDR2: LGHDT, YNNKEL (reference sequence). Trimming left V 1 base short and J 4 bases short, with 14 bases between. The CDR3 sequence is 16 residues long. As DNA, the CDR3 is TGTGCCAGCAGCCAAGGCTACAGGGATGGGGGAAACACCATATATTTT. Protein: CASSQGYRDGGNTIYF.

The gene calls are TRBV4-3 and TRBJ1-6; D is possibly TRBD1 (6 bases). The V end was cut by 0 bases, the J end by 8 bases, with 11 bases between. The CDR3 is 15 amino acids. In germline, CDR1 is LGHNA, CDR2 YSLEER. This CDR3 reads CASSQDPGAHSPLHF. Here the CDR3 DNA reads TGCGCCAGCAGCCAAGATCCAGGGGCCCATTCACCCCTCCACTTT.

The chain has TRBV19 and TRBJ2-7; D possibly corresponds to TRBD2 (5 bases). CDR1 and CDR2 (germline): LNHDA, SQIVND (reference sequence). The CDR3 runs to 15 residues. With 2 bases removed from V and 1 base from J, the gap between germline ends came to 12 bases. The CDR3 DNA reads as TGTGCCAGTAGTATAAATTCAGCGGATTCCTACGAGCAGTACTTC. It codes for CASSINSADSYEQYF.

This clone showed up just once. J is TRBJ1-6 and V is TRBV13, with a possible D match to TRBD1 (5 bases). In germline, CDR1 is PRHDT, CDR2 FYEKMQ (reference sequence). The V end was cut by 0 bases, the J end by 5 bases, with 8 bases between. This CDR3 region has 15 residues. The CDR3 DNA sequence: TGTGCCAGCAGCTTAGGTCAGGGAAATAATTCACCCCTCCACTTT. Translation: CASSLGQGNNSPLHF.